The 17 T cell receptor beta chains in this list originate from one sample, sequenced in a study of identical twins (dated by TCRdb to between 2015 and 2016). The protocol used for the library was 5' RACE. Sequenced on an Illumina HiSeq 2000. Using fastp trimming at Q25 and MiXCR clonotype assembly, TCRdb reanalyzed the public sequencing data and kept in-frame beta chains. Rows matching on CDR3 protein sequence are summarized as one entry with the most common DNA and genes. The sample records about 690,000 distinct CDR3 sequences, 6% to 6.5% of which are singletons. The leading ten clones occupy 1.5% to 2% of the sample. The material sequenced was naive T cells sorted from blood. The sample's cell subset or site label, decoded: cells isolated with a human naive T-cell isolation kit. These receptors were obtained from a man between 18 and 35 years old in good health.

This clonotype was found a few times. The chain links TRBV11-2 to TRBJ2-5; TRBD1 matches at 8 bases. Germline CDR1 is SGHAT and CDR2 is FQNNGV. This CDR3 is built from 15 residues. V dropped 1 base and J dropped 6; count of bases not matched to a gene: 7. CDR3 sequence: CASSLGLQGGKTQYF. The CDR3 DNA is TGTGCCAGCAGCTTAGGTCTACAGGGGGGCAAGACCCAGTACTTC.

This clonotype turned up a few times. The chain has TRBV15 and TRBJ2-5; the match to TRBD2 covers 7 bases. The V gene end was trimmed by 1 base and the J gene end by 6 bases; junction bases not matched to a gene: 11. CDR1 and CDR2 from the germline V gene are LNHNV and YYDKDF (reference sequence). This CDR3 is built from 16 residues. The CDR3 protein is CATSRATSVIFKTQYF. The CDR3 nucleotides are TGTGCCACCAGCAGAGCAACTAGCGTGATTTTCAAGACCCAGTACTTC.

This clonotype was seen at least ten times. The chain joins TRBV24-1 to TRBJ2-3; 12 bases align to TRBD2. Germline lookup yields CDR1 KGHDR and CDR2 SFDVKD. This CDR3 is 16 amino acids long. The trim removed 3 bases at V and 4 bases at J, leaving 4 bases unmatched. DNA of the CDR3: TGTGCCACCAGTGATGAACCTAGCGGGAGGGCAGATACGCAGTATTTT. As protein: CATSDEPSGRADTQYF.

This clonotype appeared many times. This chain links TRBV7-3 with TRBJ1-1, with D unclear. The CDR3 totals 14 residues. Per germline, CDR1 SGHTA and CDR2 FQGTGA. Trimming shortened V by 0 bases and J by 2 bases, and 7 bases separated the two germline ends. The CDR3 region has the DNA TGTGCCAGCAGCTTAACTCACCTAAACACTGAAGCTTTCTTT. Translating it yields CASSLTHLNTEAFF. Full variable domain (outside the CDR3, taken from reference TRBV7-3 and TRBJ1-1): GAGVSQTPSNKVTEKGKYVELRCDPISGHTALYWYRQSLGQGPEFLIYFQGTGAADDSGLPNDRFFAVRPEGSVSTLKIQRTERGDSAVYLCASSLTHLNTEAFFGQGTRLTVV.

This clonotype occurred many times. The chain links TRBV20-1 to TRBJ1-1; D is ambiguous. This CDR3 contains 16 residues. Germline V gene data show CDR1 as DFQATT and CDR2 as SNEGSKA (reference sequence). V shed 0 bases and J shed 3 bases, with 17 bases lying between them. The CDR3 sequence is CSARDEWRVGDTEAFF. CDR3 in DNA: TGCAGTGCTAGAGATGAATGGCGCGTCGGGGACACTGAAGCTTTCTTT.

This clonotype has at least ten counts. This chain connects TRBV5-6 to TRBJ2-7; tentative D call: TRBD2 (5 bases). V was clipped by 2 bases and J by 4 bases, with 10 bases between them. Germline V gene lookup returns CDR1 SGHDT and CDR2 YYEEEE. CDR3 length equals 13 residues. This CDR3 reads CASSFSPGYEQYV. The CDR3 DNA follows: TGTGCCAGCAGCTTTTCCCCGGGGTACGAGCAGTACGTC.

This clonotype was seen a handful of times. V gene TRBV20-1 combines with J gene TRBJ2-1, with 7 bases lining up with TRBD2. The ends lost 0 bases at V and 9 bases at J; junction bases unmatched: 5. Germline V gene data show CDR1 as DFQATT and CDR2 as SNEGSKA (reference sequence). The CDR3 totals 13 residues. CDR3 sequence: CSARDVASGEQFF. DNA of the CDR3: TGCAGTGCTAGAGATGTAGCTAGCGGTGAGCAGTTCTTC.

This clonotype was seen at least ten times. The CDR3: CASSPDYLNEKLFF. The CDR3 bases are TGTGCCAGCTCACCAGACTACCTTAATGAAAAACTGTTTTTT. The rearrangement links TRBV18 to TRBJ1-4, with D unresolved. Trimming took off 2 bases at V and 4 bases at J, with 8 bases between the two ends. In germline, CDR1 is KGHSH, CDR2 LQKENI. The CDR3 runs to 14 residues.

This clonotype was counted ten times or more. The gene calls are TRBV12-3 or TRBV12-4 and TRBJ2-1; 7 bases map to TRBD2. This CDR3 contains 17 residues. V shed 3 bases, J shed 4 bases, and the junction held 12 bases outside the gene matches. The CDR3 here is CASSFMWEGQGYNEQFF. For the CDR3, the DNA is TGTGCCAGCAGTTTCATGTGGGAGGGCCAAGGGTACAATGAGCAGTTCTTC.

The chain recombines TRBV12-3 or TRBV12-4 with TRBJ1-1, with D possibly TRBD1 on 6 matching bases. The CDR3 covers 13 residues. The V gene lost 3 bases and the J gene lost 8 bases, with 13 bases spanning the gap. CDR3 sequence: CASSLGKGGEAFF. CDR3 nucleotides: TGTGCCAGCAGTTTGGGGAAGGGGGGAGAAGCTTTCTTT.

This clonotype was recorded many times. This rearrangement joins TRBV20-1 to TRBJ2-7, with D perhaps TRBD2 (6 bases). CDR3 size: 14 residues. The V gene's germline CDR1 is DFQATT and CDR2 SNEGSKA (reference sequence). V lost 3 bases, J lost 1 base, and 13 bases lay in between. The CDR3, as DNA: TGCAGTGCTAGGTCTAGCGATGGGTCCTACGAGCAGTACTTC. Protein sequence: CSARSSDGSYEQYF.

There are many counts of this clonotype. The genes are TRBV5-6 and TRBJ2-1; perhaps D is TRBD1 or TRBD2 (5 bases each). Germline CDR1 reads SGHDT; CDR2 reads YYEEEE. Trimming removed 2 bases at V and 10 bases at J, with 13 bases between. The CDR3 runs 13 residues. The CDR3 loop is CASSLGDGLEQFF. DNA of the CDR3: TGTGCCAGCAGCTTAGGGGACGGCCTGGAGCAGTTCTTC.

The table lists this clonotype with many counts. V and J are TRBV10-3 and TRBJ2-3; 9 bases align to TRBD2. This CDR3 comprises 15 residues. Trimming cost V 2 bases and J 6 bases; bases outside gene matches: 6. Per the germline V gene, CDR1 is ENHRY and CDR2 is SYGVKD. The CDR3 loop reads CAISEIAGALDTQYF. The DNA for the CDR3 is TGTGCCATCAGTGAGATAGCGGGAGCTTTGGATACGCAGTATTTT.

This clonotype has at least ten counts. The CDR3 region is CASSATGGDPKNIQYF. CDR3 coding DNA: TGTGCCAGCAGTGCGACAGGCGGGGACCCCAAAAACATTCAGTACTTC. The chain couples TRBV25-1 to TRBJ2-4, with D tentatively TRBD1 or TRBD2 (6 bases each). The V end lost 4 bases, the J end lost 2 bases, and 15 bases lay between the germline ends. Per the germline V gene, CDR1 is MGHDK and CDR2 is SYGVNS. The CDR3 runs to 16 residues.

This chain connects TRBV20-1 to TRBJ2-1; 10 nucleotides agree with TRBD2. The J segment lost 4 bases and the V segment lost 6 bases, leaving 6 bases of the junction unmatched. Per germline, CDR1 DFQATT and CDR2 SNEGSKA (reference sequence). The CDR3 has 14 residues. CDR3 protein: CSALTSGTYNEQFF. The CDR3 nucleotides are TGCAGTGCCCTAACTAGCGGGACTTACAATGAGCAGTTCTTC.

This clonotype has ten or more counts. The junction does not match germline at one end; this may be a read error. The genes are TRBV19 and TRBJ2-1; D is possibly TRBD2 (5 bases). CDR1 LNHDA and CDR2 SQIVND come from the germline V gene (reference sequence). This CDR3 is 11 amino acids long. CDR3 in amino acids: CASSEERYHVF. The CDR3 DNA is TGTGCCAGTAGCGAGGAGCGGTATCATGTCTTC.

This clonotype was seen ten or more times. V and J are TRBV7-2 and TRBJ1-1, with unresolved D. Deletions cut 1 base from V and 11 bases from J, with 8 bases between. Germline V gene data show CDR1 as SGHTA and CDR2 as FQGNSA. The length of the CDR3 is 11 residues. In DNA, the CDR3 is TGTGCCAGCAGCTTAGGATCGATGGCTTTCTTT. Translation gives CASSLGSMAFF. Looking up the rest from reference TRBV7-2 and TRBJ1-1 gives the full variable domain: GAGVSQSPSNKVTEKGKDVELRCDPISGHTALYWYRQSLGQGLEFLIYFQGNSAPDKSGLPSDRFSAERTGGSVSTLTIQRTQQEDSAVYLCASSLGSMAFFGQGTRLTVV.